These 18 T cell receptor beta chains originate from one sample sequenced in a study of cytomegalovirus exposure and HLA in healthy donors. Sequencing used immunoSEQ multiplex PCR; TCRdb keeps in-frame clones, though not all of them. The profile shows approximately 200,000 clones, about 90% of them singletons. The specimen sequenced was PBMCs. The receptors come from a woman between 18 and 29 years old in good health and CMV-seronegative.

The genes are TRBV28 and TRBJ1-5; no clear D gene. Germline V CDR1 and CDR2: MDHEN, SYDVKM. Trimming cost V 6 bases and J 0 bases, with 9 bases left between them. The CDR3 consists of 14 residues. The CDR3 is CASRRVYSNQPQHF. Here the CDR3 DNA reads TGTGCCAGCAGGAGGGTTTATAGCAATCAGCCCCAGCATTTT.

V and J are TRBV27 and TRBJ1-1; 8 positions match TRBD1. This CDR3 has 14 residues. V shed 10 bases, J shed 4 bases, and the junction held 11 bases outside the gene matches. CDR1 MNHEY and CDR2 SMNVEV come from the germline V gene (reference sequence). CDR3 bases: TGTGCCACCCTTTTAACACAGGGGGGCACTGAAGCTTTCTTT. Its protein is CATLLTQGGTEAFF.

This chain uses TRBV7-9 with TRBJ1-4; 11 bases are shared with TRBD1. Germline V gene lookup returns CDR1 SEHNR and CDR2 FQNEAQ (reference sequence). V trimming: 5 bases; J trimming: 8 bases; junction bases outside the gene matches: 16. CDR3 length: 18 residues. CDR3 protein: CASSPPVPGQGEHEKLFF. The CDR3 DNA reads TGTGCCAGCAGCCCGCCCGTCCCGGGACAGGGGGAGCACGAAAAACTGTTTTTT.

The chain joins TRBV18 to TRBJ1-2; no reliable D call. The CDR3 has 14 amino acids. Germline V lookup: CDR1 KGHSH, CDR2 LQKENI. V lost 0 bases and J lost 8, with 13 bases in between. CDR3 sequence (DNA): TGTGCCAGCTCACCACCGGGCGTAGAGGGCGGCTACACCTTC. It is translated as CASSPPGVEGGYTF. Looking up the rest from reference TRBV18 and TRBJ1-2 gives the full variable domain: NAGVMQNPRHLVRRRGQEARLRCSPMKGHSHVYWYRQLPEEGLKFMVYLQKENIIDESGMPKERFSAEFPKEGPSILRIQQVVRGDSAAYFCASSPPGVEGGYTFGSGTRLTVV.

This clone came up once. This chain uses TRBV5-6 with TRBJ2-6; D gene uncertain. This CDR3 has 12 residues. CDR1 SGHDT and CDR2 YYEEEE come from the germline V gene. V was cut by 3 bases and J by 10 bases, with 8 bases left in between. The CDR3 DNA sequence: TGTGCCAGCAGCTCTACAGAGAACGTCCTGACTTTC. Translation: CASSSTENVLTF.

This clone turned up a few times. V usage is TRBV11-2 and J usage is TRBJ2-5, with 8 positions matching TRBD1. This CDR3 is 14 amino acids long. Germline CDR1 SGHAT, CDR2 FQNNGV. The junction had 3 bases not matched to a gene; V was cut back by 1 base and J by 5 bases. The CDR3 DNA reads TGTGCCAGCAGCTTAGTTACAGGGGGGGAGACCCAGTACTTC. It encodes CASSLVTGGETQYF.

The chain combines TRBV29-1 with TRBJ2-1; possibly TRBD1 for D (5 bases). The CDR3 consists of 14 residues. The germline gives CDR1 SQVTM, CDR2 ANQGSEA. Trimming stripped 4 bases from V and 5 bases from J, with 15 bases between. Written as DNA, the CDR3 is TGCAGCGTTGCAGTGCAGGGAAAAGACAATGAGCAGTTCTTC. Its translation: CSVAVQGKDNEQFF.

This chain links TRBV5-6 with TRBJ1-1, with D perhaps TRBD1 (5 bases). CDR3 length equals 15 residues. Germline V gene sequence: CDR1 SGHDT, CDR2 YYEEEE. Trimming removed 2 bases at V and 4 bases at J, with 15 bases between. The CDR3 DNA is TGTGCCAGCAGCTTTGTGGACACCCCGGGCACTGAAGCTTTCTTT. As protein: CASSFVDTPGTEAFF.

V usage is TRBV5-1 and J usage is TRBJ1-3; D might be TRBD1 (6 bases). V was shortened by 0 bases and J by 0 bases, with 13 bases between the two germline ends. The germline CDR1 and CDR2 sequences are SGHRS and YFSETQ. This CDR3 has 17 amino acids. The CDR3 DNA is TGCGCCAGCAGCTTGGGTCAGGGGCCTTCCTCTGGAAACACCATATATTTT. It translates to CASSLGQGPSSGNTIYF.

This chain links TRBV11-2 with TRBJ2-3; TRBD2 agrees at 10 bases. In germline, CDR1 is SGHAT, CDR2 FQNNGV. Trimming removed 6 bases from V and 5 bases from J; junction bases left unmatched: 8. The CDR3 has 15 amino acids. The CDR3 here is CASSRQLAGRDTQYF. Written as DNA, the CDR3 is TGTGCCAGCAGTCGCCAACTAGCGGGGCGAGATACGCAGTATTTT.

The CDR3 nucleotides are TGTGCCACCAGCGGCGCGGACAGGGGGCGCTGGTATGGCTACACCTTC. Translation gives CATSGADRGRWYGYTF. This chain connects TRBV15 to TRBJ1-2, with 11 bases aligning to TRBD1. The CDR3 sequence is 16 residues long. Trimming removed 5 bases from V and 5 bases from J; junction bases left unmatched: 10. Germline CDR1 reads LNHNV; CDR2 reads YYDKDF (reference sequence).

This chain uses TRBV6-1 with TRBJ2-7, with 8 bases fitting TRBD2. Germline CDR1 and CDR2: MNHNS and SASEGT. J gave up 7 bases and V 5 bases, and 10 bases lay outside the gene matches. This CDR3 comprises 14 residues. The CDR3 reads CASSLSGTRGEQYF. DNA of the CDR3: TGTGCCAGCAGTTTAAGTGGGACTAGGGGGGAGCAGTACTTC.

The chain uses TRBV28 and TRBJ1-2, with a possible D match to TRBD1 (6 bases). The CDR3 loop spans 16 amino acids. CDR1 MDHEN and CDR2 SYDVKM come from the germline V gene. The V gene lost 0 bases and the J gene lost 0 bases, with 11 bases spanning the gap. The CDR3 nucleotides are TGTGCCAGCAGTTTATGGCCCCAGGGGACTAACTATGGCTACACCTTC. Protein product: CASSLWPQGTNYGYTF.

This chain uses TRBV19 with TRBJ1-6; 9 positions agree with TRBD1. The CDR3 sequence is 19 residues long. V lost 6 bases and J lost 7; bases outside the gene matches: 19. CDR1 and CDR2 (germline): LNHDA, SQIVND (reference sequence). The CDR3 region is CASRQPGQGIDARNSPLHF. The CDR3 nucleotides read TGTGCCAGTAGGCAACCGGGACAGGGAATTGACGCAAGAAATTCACCCCTCCACTTT.

The chain couples TRBV19 to TRBJ1-1, with 10 bases identical to TRBD1. V was clipped by 5 bases and J by 5 bases; unmatched bases: 8. Germline V CDR1 and CDR2: LNHDA, SQIVND (reference sequence). The CDR3 sequence is 15 residues long. This CDR3 reads CASSSRQGAGTEAFF. Here the CDR3 DNA reads TGTGCCAGTAGTTCCCGACAGGGGGCGGGAACTGAAGCTTTCTTT.

This clone was observed once. V and J are TRBV27 and TRBJ2-1; 9 bases line up with TRBD1. The CDR3 sequence is 12 residues long. The ends lost 7 bases at V and 13 bases at J; junction bases unmatched: 8. In germline, CDR1 is MNHEY, CDR2 SMNVEV (reference sequence). CDR3 DNA sequence: TGTGCCAGCACCCGGGTGGGACAGGGACAGTTCTTC. As protein: CASTRVGQGQFF.

The chain links TRBV19 to TRBJ1-5, with TRBD1 identical over 7 bases. Germline trimming cut 5 bases from V and 9 bases from J; bases unmatched to any gene: 13. The CDR3 has 15 amino acids. Germline loops: CDR1 LNHDA, CDR2 SQIVND (reference sequence). The CDR3 here is CASSSRDSTQAPQHF. As DNA, the CDR3 is TGTGCCAGTAGTTCCCGGGACAGTACCCAAGCGCCCCAGCATTTT.

The chain joins TRBV5-1 to TRBJ2-3; D possibly corresponds to TRBD2 (5 bases). Germline assignment: CDR1 SGHRS and CDR2 YFSETQ. The CDR3 loop spans 13 amino acids. V dropped 6 bases and J dropped 4 bases, with 12 bases sitting between them. CDR3 coding DNA: TGCGCCAGCAAGAGGGCTGAGGCAGATACGCAGTATTTT. This translates into CASKRAEADTQYF.